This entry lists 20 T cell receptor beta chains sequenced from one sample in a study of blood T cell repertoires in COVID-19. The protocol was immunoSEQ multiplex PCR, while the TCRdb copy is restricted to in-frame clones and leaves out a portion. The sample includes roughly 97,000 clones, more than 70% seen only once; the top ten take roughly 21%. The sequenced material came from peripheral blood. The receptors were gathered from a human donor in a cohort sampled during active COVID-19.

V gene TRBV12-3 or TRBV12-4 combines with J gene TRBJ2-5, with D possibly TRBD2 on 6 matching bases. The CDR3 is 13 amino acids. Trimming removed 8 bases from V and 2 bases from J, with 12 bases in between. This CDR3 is CASHGGSQETQYF. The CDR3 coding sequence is TGTGCCAGCCATGGGGGGAGTCAAGAGACCCAGTACTTC.

The CDR3 DNA sequence: TGTGCCAGCAGTGATACGGTCTACTATGGCTACACCTTC. This gives the protein CASSDTVYYGYTF. The J gene is TRBJ1-2, the V gene TRBV2; D call uncertain. Trimming took off 3 bases at V and 3 bases at J, with 8 bases between the two ends. The germline CDR1 and CDR2 sequences are SNHLY and FYNNEI. CDR3 length equals 13 residues.

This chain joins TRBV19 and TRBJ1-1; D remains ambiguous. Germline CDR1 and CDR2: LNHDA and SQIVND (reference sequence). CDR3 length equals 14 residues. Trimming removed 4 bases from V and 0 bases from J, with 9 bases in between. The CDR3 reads CASSKIQMNTEAFF. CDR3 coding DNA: TGTGCCAGTAGTAAGATACAGATGAACACTGAAGCTTTCTTT.

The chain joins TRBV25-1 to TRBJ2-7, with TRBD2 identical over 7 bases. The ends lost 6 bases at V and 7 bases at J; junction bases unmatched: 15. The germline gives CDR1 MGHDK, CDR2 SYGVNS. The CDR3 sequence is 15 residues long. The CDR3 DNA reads TGTGCCAGCAGCAAACACCGGGACTATTACCCTGAGCAGTACTTC. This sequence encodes CASSKHRDYYPEQYF.

The DNA for the CDR3 is TGCGCCAGCAGCCGAGTCACAGGGGTCACCGGGGAGCTGTTTTTT. As protein: CASSRVTGVTGELFF. The chain combines TRBV4-3 with TRBJ2-2, with 7 nucleotides matching TRBD1. Trimming removed 4 bases from V and 4 bases from J; junction bases left unmatched: 6. Germline CDR1 and CDR2: LGHNA and YSLEER. CDR3 length: 15 amino acids.

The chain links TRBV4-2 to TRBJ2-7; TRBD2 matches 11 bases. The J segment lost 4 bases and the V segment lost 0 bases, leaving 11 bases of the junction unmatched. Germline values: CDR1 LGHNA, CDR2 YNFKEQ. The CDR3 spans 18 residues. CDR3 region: CASSQEAGRASGRYEQYF. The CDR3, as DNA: TGTGCCAGCAGCCAAGAGGCGGGGCGCGCTAGCGGGAGGTACGAGCAGTACTTC.

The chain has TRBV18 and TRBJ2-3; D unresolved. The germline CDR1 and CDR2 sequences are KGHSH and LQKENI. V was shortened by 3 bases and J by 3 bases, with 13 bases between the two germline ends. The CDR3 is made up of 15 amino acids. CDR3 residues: CASSPVVRSTDTQYF. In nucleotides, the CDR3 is TGTGCCAGCTCACCTGTCGTCAGGTCAACAGATACGCAGTATTTT.

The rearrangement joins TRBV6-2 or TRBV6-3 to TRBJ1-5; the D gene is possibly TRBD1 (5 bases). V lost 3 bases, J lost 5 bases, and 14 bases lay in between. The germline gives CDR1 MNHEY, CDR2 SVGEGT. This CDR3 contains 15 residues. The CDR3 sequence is CASSYGWGGDQPQHF. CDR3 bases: TGTGCCAGCAGTTATGGCTGGGGAGGGGATCAGCCCCAGCATTTT.

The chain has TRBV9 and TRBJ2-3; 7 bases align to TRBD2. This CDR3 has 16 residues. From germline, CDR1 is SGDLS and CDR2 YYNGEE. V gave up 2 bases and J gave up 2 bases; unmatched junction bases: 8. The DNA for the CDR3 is TGTGCCAGCAGCGTGGGGATAGCGGGCTACACAGATACGCAGTATTTT. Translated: CASSVGIAGYTDTQYF.

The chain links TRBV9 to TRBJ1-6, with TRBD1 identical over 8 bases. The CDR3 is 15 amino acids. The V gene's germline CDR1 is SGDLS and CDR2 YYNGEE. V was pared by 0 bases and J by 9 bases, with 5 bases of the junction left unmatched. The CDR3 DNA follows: TGTGCCAGCAGCGTAGATCAGGGGGCGCGTTCACCCCTCCACTTT. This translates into CASSVDQGARSPLHF.

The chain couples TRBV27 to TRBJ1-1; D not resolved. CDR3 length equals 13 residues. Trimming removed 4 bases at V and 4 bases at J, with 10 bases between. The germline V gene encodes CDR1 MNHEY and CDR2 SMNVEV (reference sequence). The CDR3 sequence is CASSWAPATEAFF. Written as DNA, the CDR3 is TGTGCCAGCAGTTGGGCGCCGGCCACTGAAGCTTTCTTT.

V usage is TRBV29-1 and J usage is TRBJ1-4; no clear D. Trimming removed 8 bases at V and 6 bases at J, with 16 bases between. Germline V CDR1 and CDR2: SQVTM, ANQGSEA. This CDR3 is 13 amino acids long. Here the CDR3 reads CSTRRVGDEKLFF. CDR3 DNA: TGCAGCACCCGTCGGGTCGGGGATGAAAAACTGTTTTTT.

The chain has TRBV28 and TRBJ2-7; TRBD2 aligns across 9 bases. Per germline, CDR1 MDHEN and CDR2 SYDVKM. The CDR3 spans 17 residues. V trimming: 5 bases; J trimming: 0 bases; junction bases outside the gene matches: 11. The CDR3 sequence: CASSPLTSGRFSYEQYF. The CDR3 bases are TGTGCCAGCAGTCCCTTGACTAGCGGACGCTTCTCCTACGAGCAGTACTTC.

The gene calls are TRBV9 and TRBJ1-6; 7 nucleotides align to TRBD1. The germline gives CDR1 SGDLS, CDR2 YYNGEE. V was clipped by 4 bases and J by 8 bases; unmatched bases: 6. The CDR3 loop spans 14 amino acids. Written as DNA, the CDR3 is TGTGCCAGCAGCCCCCGGGACAGCCATTCACCCCTCCACTTT. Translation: CASSPRDSHSPLHF.

The CDR3 coding sequence is TGCGCCAGCAGTTGGGGCTTCTGCTACGAGCAGTACTTC. Protein: CASSWGFCYEQYF. This sequence joins TRBV10-1 and TRBJ2-7, with D maybe TRBD1 (5 bases). CDR3 length equals 13 residues. From germline, CDR1 is WNHNN and CDR2 SYGVQD (reference sequence). V was shortened by 5 bases and J by 3 bases, with 11 bases between the two germline ends.

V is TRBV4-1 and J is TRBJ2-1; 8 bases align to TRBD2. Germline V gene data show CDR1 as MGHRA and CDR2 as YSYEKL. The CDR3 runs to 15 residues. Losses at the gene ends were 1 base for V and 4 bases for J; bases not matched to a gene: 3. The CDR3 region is CASSQGLAGYNEQFF. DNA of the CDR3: TGCGCCAGCAGCCAAGGATTAGCGGGGTACAATGAGCAGTTCTTC.

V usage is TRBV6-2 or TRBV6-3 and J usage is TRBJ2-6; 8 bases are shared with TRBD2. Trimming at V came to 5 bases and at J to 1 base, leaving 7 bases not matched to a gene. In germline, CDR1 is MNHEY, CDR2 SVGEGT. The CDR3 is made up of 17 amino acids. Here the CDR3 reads CASSAPGLVSGANVLTF. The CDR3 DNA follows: TGTGCCAGCAGTGCCCCGGGACTAGTTTCTGGGGCCAACGTCCTGACTTTC.

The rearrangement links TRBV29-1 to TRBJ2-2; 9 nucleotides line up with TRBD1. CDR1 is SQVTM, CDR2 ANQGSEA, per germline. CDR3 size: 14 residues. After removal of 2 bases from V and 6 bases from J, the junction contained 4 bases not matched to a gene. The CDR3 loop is CSVEKGQGAGELFF. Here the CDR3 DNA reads TGCAGCGTTGAAAAGGGACAGGGCGCCGGGGAGCTGTTTTTT.

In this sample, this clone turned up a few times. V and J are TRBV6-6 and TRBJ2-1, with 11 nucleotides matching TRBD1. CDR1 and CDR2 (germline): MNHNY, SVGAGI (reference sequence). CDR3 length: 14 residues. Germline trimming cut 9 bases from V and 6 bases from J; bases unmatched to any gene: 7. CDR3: CASRPGTGGNEQFF. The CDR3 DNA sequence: TGTGCCAGTCGCCCCGGGACAGGGGGCAATGAGCAGTTCTTC.

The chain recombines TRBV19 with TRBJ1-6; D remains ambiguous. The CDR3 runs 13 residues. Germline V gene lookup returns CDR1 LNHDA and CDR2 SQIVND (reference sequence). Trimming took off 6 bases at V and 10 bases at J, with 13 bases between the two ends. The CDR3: CASSAGERSPLHF. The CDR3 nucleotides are TGTGCCAGTAGCGCGGGCGAAAGGTCACCCCTCCACTTT.